This record looks at one T cell receptor beta chain sequence and its context. The antigen is undetermined. The source of the sample is a study of blood T cells in healthy people across ages. Points from the study as a whole: Age brought a roughly linear fall in TCR beta diversity measured per million T cells.

A J-beta primer mix and a sample-barcoded 5' primer were used in a second PCR of roughly 6 to 12 cycles. Sequencing recovered at least 3 million CDR3-containing paired-end reads from each sample. MiXCR, applied by TCRdb to the 5' RACE reads, yields one record per CDR3 protein. The sample has 1,100,000 or so distinct CDR3 sequences; around 43% are singletons. Peripheral blood was drawn, about 10 milliliters per donor. Trimming shortened V by 4 bases and J by 5 bases, and 13 bases separated the two germline ends. This CDR3 has 14 amino acids. This TCR was recovered from a woman in her sixties or seventies in good health. The specimen sequenced was blood. This chain connects TRBV12-3 or TRBV12-4 to TRBJ2-3; D is possibly TRBD1 (6 bases). The CDR3: CASSSASRGDTQYF. DNA of the CDR3: TGTGCCAGCAGTTCGGCTTCCAGGGGAGATACGCAGTATTTT.